This section outlines one T cell receptor beta chain sequence together with its context. Its antigen is as yet unknown. This sample was included in a study of T cells expressing NK-cell markers. Study background: Each TCR beta repertoire originated in sorted T cells that were CD3+CD56+NKG2C+, CD3+CD56+NKG2C- or CD3+CD56-NKG2C+. HCMV seropositivity characterized most of the eight sequenced donors, and seronegativity one. General study findings and limits: It was still unclear whether expanded NKG2C+ T cell clones were HCMV specific. The share of CD8+ T cells held by dominant NKG2C+ clonotypes was about 1.0-7.5% in roughly 6 donors.

With the 5' RACE reads reprocessed, TCRdb shows one record per CDR3 protein and no DNA. The sample has 130,000 to 150,000 distinct CDR3 sequences; the top ten hold around 10%. The length of the CDR3 is 12 residues. Germline V gene data show CDR1 as MNHEY and CDR2 as SVGAGI. The TCR sequence derives from a young man in good health. The sequenced sample consisted of blood T cells: a sorted CD56 or NKG2C T cell subset, CD4+ or CD8+ T cells, or bulk PBMC T cells (not recorded which). The chain couples TRBV6-5 to TRBJ1-5; TCRdb's assignment of TRBD1 cannot be checked, as there is no DNA. CDR3: CASRQGAQPQHF.